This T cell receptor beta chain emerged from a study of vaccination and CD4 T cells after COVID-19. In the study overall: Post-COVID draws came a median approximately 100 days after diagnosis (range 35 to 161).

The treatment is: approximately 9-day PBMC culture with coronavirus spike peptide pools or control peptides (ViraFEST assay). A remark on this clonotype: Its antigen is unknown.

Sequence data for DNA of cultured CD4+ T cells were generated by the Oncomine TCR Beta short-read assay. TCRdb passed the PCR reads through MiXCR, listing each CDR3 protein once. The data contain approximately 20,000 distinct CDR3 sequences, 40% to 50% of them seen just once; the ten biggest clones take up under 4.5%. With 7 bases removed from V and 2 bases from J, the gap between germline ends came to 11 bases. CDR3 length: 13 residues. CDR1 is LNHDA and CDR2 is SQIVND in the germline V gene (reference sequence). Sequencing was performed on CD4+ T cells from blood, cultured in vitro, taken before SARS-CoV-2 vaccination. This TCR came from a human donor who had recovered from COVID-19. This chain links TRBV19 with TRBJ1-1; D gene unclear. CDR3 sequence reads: CASKEGYNTEAFF. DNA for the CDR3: TGTGCCAGTAAAGAAGGGTATAACACTGAAGCTTTCTTT.